This T cell receptor (beta chain) stems from a study of beta chain features in type 1 diabetes. This CDR3 has 17 amino acids. V lost 1 base, J lost 2 bases, and 16 bases lay in between. Germline V gives CDR1 SGHAT, CDR2 FQNNGV. Sequencing targeted expressed TCRB transcripts, as all isolated RNA had been reverse transcribed. The study sequenced naive, central memory and regulatory T cell samples to an average of about 3.5 million reads. Measured with immunoSEQ multiplex PCR; TCRdb has only the in-frame clones, and not every one. The data show some 640,000 clones, more than 13% seen once. Study observations and caveats: Patients with Type 1 diabetes showed moderately but significantly shorter TCRB CDR3s in all four CD4+ subsets. A greater similarity of naive, central memory and Treg TCRB repertoires was seen among patients than among healthy donors.

This clone was recorded a few times. No antigen is known for it. The sequencing input was naive CD4+ T cells from blood. This TCR came from a man aged 18 to 29 with type 1 diabetes. The chain uses TRBV11-2 and TRBJ2-3, with TRBD1 as a possible D gene (5 bases). CDR3: CASSLARGHLPTDTQYF. For the CDR3, the DNA is TGTGCCAGCAGCTTAGCTCGAGGACACCTTCCCACAGATACGCAGTATTTT.